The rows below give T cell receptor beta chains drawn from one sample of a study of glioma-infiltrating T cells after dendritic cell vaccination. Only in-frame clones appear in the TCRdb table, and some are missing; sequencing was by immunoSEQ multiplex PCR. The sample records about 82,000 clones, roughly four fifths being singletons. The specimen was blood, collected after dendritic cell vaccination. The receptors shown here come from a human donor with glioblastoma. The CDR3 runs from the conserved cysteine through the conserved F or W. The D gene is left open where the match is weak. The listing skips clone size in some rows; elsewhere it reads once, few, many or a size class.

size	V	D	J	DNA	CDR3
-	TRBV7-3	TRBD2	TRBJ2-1	TGTGCCAGCAGCAGCCTGGGAGGCGGGGGCAATGAGCAGTTCTTC	CASSSLGGGGNEQFF
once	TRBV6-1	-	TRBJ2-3	TGTGCCAGCAGTTCCGGGACATCTAGCACAGATACGCAGTATTTT	CASSSGTSSTDTQYF
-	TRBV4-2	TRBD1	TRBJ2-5	TGTGCCAGCAGCCTGGCGACAGGGGAACAAGAGACCCAGTACTTC	CASSLATGEQETQYF
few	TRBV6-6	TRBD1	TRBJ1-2	TGTGCCAGCAGTTCACTTCGGGACAGCCGCCCCTATGGCTACACCTTC	CASSSLRDSRPYGYTF
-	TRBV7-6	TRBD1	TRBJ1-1	TGTGCCAGCAGCTCCGGGACAGGGGGCGAAACTGAAGCTTTCTTT	CASSSGTGGETEAFF
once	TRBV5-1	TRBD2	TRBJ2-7	TGCGCCAGCAGCTTGTTGAGCGGGGGAACCTACGAGCAGTACTTC	CASSLLSGGTYEQYF
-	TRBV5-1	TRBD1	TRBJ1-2	TGCGCCAGCAGCTTGGATGGGACAGGGCATCCTCTGGATGGCTACACCTTC	CASSLDGTGHPLDGYTF
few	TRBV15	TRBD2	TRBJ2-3	TGTGCCACCAGCAGAGATCGGGGGGGCTCGGCAGATACGCAGTATTTT	CATSRDRGGSADTQYF
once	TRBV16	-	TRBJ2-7	TGTGCCAGCAGCCAATCGCGTCAGGGTTTCACCTACGAGCAGTACTTC	CASSQSRQGFTYEQYF
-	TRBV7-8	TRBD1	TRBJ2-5	TGTGCCAGCAGCTTACAGGGGGCGGCCAAAGAGACCCAGTACTTC	CASSLQGAAKETQYF
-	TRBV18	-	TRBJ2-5	TGTGCCAGCTCACCCGGACAGCAAGAGACCCAGTACTTC	CASSPGQQETQYF
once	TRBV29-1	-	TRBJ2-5	TGCAGCGTTGGCCACGGTCCCCGGACACAAAAGGCGGAGACCCAGTACTTC	CSVGHGPRTQKAETQYF
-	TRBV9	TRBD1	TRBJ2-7	TGTGCCAGCAGCGTAACAACGAGACAGGGGATGGACGAGCAGTACTTC	CASSVTTRQGMDEQYF
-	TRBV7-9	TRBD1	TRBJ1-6	TGTGCCAGCAGCTTATTGACAGGGAGTTCACCCCTCCACTTT	CASSLLTGSSPLHF
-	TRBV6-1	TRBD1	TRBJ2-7	TGTGCCAGCAGCAACACAGGGGAAAGGCCCTACGAGCAGTACTTC	CASSNTGERPYEQYF
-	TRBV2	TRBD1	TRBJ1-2	TGTGCCAGCAGGGAAAATACAGGACAGGCGTGGCATGGCTACACCTTC	CASRENTGQAWHGYTF
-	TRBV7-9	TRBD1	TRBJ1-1	TGTGCCAGCAGTCCACAGGGGGCGACTCAGAACACTGAAGCTTTCTTT	CASSPQGATQNTEAFF
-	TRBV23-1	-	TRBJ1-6	TGCGCCAGCACCCAAACGGGGAGAAGCTCCTATAATTCACCCCTCCACTTT	CASTQTGRSSYNSPLHF
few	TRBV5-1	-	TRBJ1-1	TGCGCCAGCAGCCTATTGGCAGGGTTGAACACTGAAGCTTTCTTT	CASSLLAGLNTEAFF
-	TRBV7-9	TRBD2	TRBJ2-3	TGTGCCAGCAGCTGGGGGGGAGATACGCAGTATTTT	CASSWGGDTQYF
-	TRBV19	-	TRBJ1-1	TGTGCCAGTAGCGAGCACAGGGTTGACACTGAAGCTTTCTTT	CASSEHRVDTEAFF
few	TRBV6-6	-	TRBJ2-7	TGTGCCAGCAGTTTCCAGGGATACGAGCAGTACTTC	CASSFQGYEQYF
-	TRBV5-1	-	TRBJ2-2	TGCGCCAGCAGCTTGGTTTCCAGGGGCACCGGGGAGCTGTTTTTT	CASSLVSRGTGELFF
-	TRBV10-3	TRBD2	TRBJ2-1	TGTGCCACCCGGCCGCGGGGGACTAGCGACTACAATGAGCAGTTCTTC	CATRPRGTSDYNEQFF
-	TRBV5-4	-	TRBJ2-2	TGTGCCAGCAGCCCAGGACAGTTGCACCCCGCGGGCGGGGAGCTGTTTTTT	CASSPGQLHPAGGELFF
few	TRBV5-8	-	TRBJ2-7	TGTGCCAGCAACTCCTATAACTCCTACGAGCAGTACTTC	CASNSYNSYEQYF
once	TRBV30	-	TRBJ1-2	TGTGCCTGGAGTGCAACTGGGGGCTCGAATGGCTACACCTTC	CAWSATGGSNGYTF
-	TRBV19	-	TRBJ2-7	TGTGCCAGTAGTATTGGTGGACAGTACTACGAGCAGTACTTC	CASSIGGQYYEQYF
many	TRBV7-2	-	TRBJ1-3	TGTGCCAGCAGCTTAGTAAGGACAAGAGGAAACACCATATATTTT	CASSLVRTRGNTIYF
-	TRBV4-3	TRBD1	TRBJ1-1	TGCGCCAGCAACCAATTGGGACAGGGTGTTGGAGCTTTCTTT	CASNQLGQGVGAFF
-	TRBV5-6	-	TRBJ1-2	TGTGCCAGCAGCTTGGTGGCATCAGGGGACCCAAACTATGGCTACACCTTC	CASSLVASGDPNYGYTF
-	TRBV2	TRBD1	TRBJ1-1	TGTGCCAGCAGTGCCCGACAGGGGGCGAACACTGAAGCTTTCTTT	CASSARQGANTEAFF
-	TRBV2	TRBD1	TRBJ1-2	TGTGCCAGCAGTGAACAGGGGGTAGGGGGCTACACCTTC	CASSEQGVGGYTF
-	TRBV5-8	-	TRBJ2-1	TGTGCCAGCAGCTTGGTTCAGGGGCTGAATGAGCAGTTCTTC	CASSLVQGLNEQFF
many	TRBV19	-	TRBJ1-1	TGTGCCAGTAGTGTAGAGTCCATGAACACTGAAGCTTTCTTT	CASSVESMNTEAFF